This T cell receptor (beta chain) is from a study of CD8+CD57+ T cells in acquired aplastic anemia (dated 2018 in TCRdb). As for the study more broadly: A mean of about 3.2 ug of DNA, ranging from roughly 0.19 to 27.4 ug, was extracted from sorted CD4+ and CD8+ cells. CD8+CD57+ expansion was defined as frequency above the mean frequency observed in healthy subjects.

Profiling of TCR beta VDJ combinations and CDR3 sequences used genomic DNA as the template. TCR repertoire sequencing was run on an Illumina HiSeq 2000. From the authors' description of their analysis: TRBV/TRBJ rearrangement plots, CDR3 size and DJ length profiles, and Simpson's diversity index were used to evaluate the repertoires. The most abundant DNA sequence in the deep sequencing data was taken as the immunodominant clone. CDR3 amino acid sequences were screened for sharing across subjects and compared with published repertoires and the VDJdb database. TCRdb applied fastp at Q25 and MiXCR to the public reads, then kept only in-frame beta chains. Each entry is one CDR3 protein sequence, shown with its most common DNA and genes. None of the V and J calls come from the authors' own analysis; TCRdb made them. The sample table lists fewer than 200,000 distinct CDR3 sequences, under 50% of them with a count of one. Roughly 2% of the sample goes to the ten largest clones.

The sample holds many counts of this clonotype. What antigen it recognizes has not been identified. No much larger clone exists at a distance of one base, and base qualities are not known. What the authors observed across the whole study: Approximately 31 CD8+ CDR3 sequences were found in both patients and controls but appeared to be highly expressed in patients and within the immunodominant clones of the patients. Between patients and healthy controls, no significant difference in CD8+ Simpson's diversity was found (P=0.060).

CDR1 and CDR2 were assigned from the germline V gene as SGHTA and FQGNSA. The junction shows trimming of 3 bases on V and 3 bases on J, plus 6 bases between the germline ends. The CDR3 holds 12 amino acids from the cysteine to the phenylalanine. CDR3 DNA is the only sequence kept; it has 36 bases, read in frame from the first base. Flow cytometry had shown CD8+CD57+ cell expansion in the patients selected for sequencing. Severe acquired aplastic anemia was diagnosed in all patients according to International Study of Aplastic Anemia and Agranulocytosis and Camitta criteria. Patients had received no therapy at the time of blood sampling. The study deep-sequenced TCR repertoires of sorted CD4+ and CD8+ blood T cells from severe aplastic anemia patients and healthy subjects. Patients were enrolled under clinicaltrials.gov protocols 00001620, 01623167, 00001397, 00071045, 00081523 and 00961064 in the USA. Ficoll-Paque density gradient centrifugation was used to isolate peripheral blood mononuclear cells. Before DNA was extracted, CD4+ and CD8+ T cells were sorted using either FACS or magnetic beads.

The clonotype was recovered from a human donor with aplastic anemia. Rearrangement joined TRBV7-2 to TRBJ2-7; no D gene call is confident. What was sequenced was sorted CD4+, CD8+, or CD8+CD57+ T cells (not recorded which) from PBMCs. The nucleotide sequence is given as TGTGCCAGCAGCTTCATTGGCTACGAGCAGTACTTC. It is translated as CASSFIGYEQYF.